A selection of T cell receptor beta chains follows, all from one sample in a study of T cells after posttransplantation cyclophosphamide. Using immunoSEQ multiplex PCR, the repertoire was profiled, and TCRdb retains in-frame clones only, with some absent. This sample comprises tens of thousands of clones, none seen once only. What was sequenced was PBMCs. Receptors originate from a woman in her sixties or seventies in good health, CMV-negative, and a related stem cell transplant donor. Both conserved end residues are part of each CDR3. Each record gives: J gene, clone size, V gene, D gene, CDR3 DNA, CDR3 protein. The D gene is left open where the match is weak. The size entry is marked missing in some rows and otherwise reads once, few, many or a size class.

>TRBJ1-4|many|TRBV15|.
TGTGCCACCAGCAGGGCAACAGGGACTAATGAAAAACTGTTTTTT
CATSRATGTNEKLFF
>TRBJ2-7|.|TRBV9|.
TGTGCCAGCAGCGTAGAAGAGGGAAAGCAGTACTTC
CASSVEEGKQYF
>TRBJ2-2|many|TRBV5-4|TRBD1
TGTGCCAGCAGCTTGAGGGCAGGGGGCGGGCCCGGGGAGCTGTTTTTT
CASSLRAGGGPGELFF
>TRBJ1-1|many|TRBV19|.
TGTGCCAGTAGTATAGGAGGGACTACGGGCACTGAAGCTTTCTTT
CASSIGGTTGTEAFF
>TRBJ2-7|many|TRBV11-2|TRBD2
TGTGCCAGCAGCCTAACTAGCGGGAGCTACGAGCAGTACTTC
CASSLTSGSYEQYF
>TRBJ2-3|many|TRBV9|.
TGTGCCAGCAGCGTAGGTGGAGCTAGCACAGATACGCAGTATTTT
CASSVGGASTDTQYF
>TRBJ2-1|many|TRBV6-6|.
TGTGCCAGCAGTTACGCGACAGAGTACAATGAGCAGTTCTTC
CASSYATEYNEQFF
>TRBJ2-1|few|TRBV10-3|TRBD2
TGTGCCATCAGTGATTCGGGGGGGGCCGGCAATGAGCAGTTCTTC
CAISDSGGAGNEQFF
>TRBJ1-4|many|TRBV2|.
TGTGCCAGCAGTGAGGGGGGATCTAATGAAAAACTGTTTTTT
CASSEGGSNEKLFF
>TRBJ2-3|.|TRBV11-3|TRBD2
TGTGCCAGCAGCTTACAAGCGGGAGGGTTAGATACGCAGTATTTT
CASSLQAGGLDTQYF
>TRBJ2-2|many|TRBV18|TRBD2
TGTGCCAGCTCACCACTTAGCGGGGGAAACACCGGGGAGCTGTTTTTT
CASSPLSGGNTGELFF
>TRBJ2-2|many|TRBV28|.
TGTGCCAGCAGTTTATTATTCCGGGGCGGGGAGCTGTTTTTT
CASSLLFRGGELFF
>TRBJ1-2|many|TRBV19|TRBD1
TGTGCCAGCCGACAGGGTGGCAACTATGGCTACACCTTC
CASRQGGNYGYTF
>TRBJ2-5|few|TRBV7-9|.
TGTGCCAGCAGCTTGAACGGGGAAAAGACCCAGTACTTC
CASSLNGEKTQYF
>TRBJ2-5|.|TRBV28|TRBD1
TGTGCCAGCAGTGCCCCGGGACAGGGGCAAGAGACCCAGTACTTC
CASSAPGQGQETQYF
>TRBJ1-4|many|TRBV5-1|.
TGCGCCAGCAGCCGGGAGGCTAATGAAAAACTGTTTTTT
CASSREANEKLFF
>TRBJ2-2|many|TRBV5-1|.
TGCGCCAGCATGCCAGGCCCTCCCGGGGAGCTGTTTTTT
CASMPGPPGELFF
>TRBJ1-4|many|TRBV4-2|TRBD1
TGTGCCAGCAGCCAAGATCCGGGACAGGGGGCTGAAAAACTGTTTTTT
CASSQDPGQGAEKLFF
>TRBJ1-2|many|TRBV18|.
TGTGCCAGCACGGACAGTCGGGCCCATGGCTACACCTTC
CASTDSRAHGYTF
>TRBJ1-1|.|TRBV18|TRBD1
TGTGCCAGCTCACCAAAACAGGGGTGGACTGAAGCTTTCTTT
CASSPKQGWTEAFF
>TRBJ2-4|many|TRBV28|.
TGTGCCAGCAGTTTATCGGGTGTAGACATTCAGTACTTC
CASSLSGVDIQYF
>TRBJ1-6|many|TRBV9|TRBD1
TGTGCCAGCAGCGTAGCTGGGACAGGGCATAATTCACCCCTCCACTTT
CASSVAGTGHNSPLHF
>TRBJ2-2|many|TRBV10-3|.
TGTGCCATCAGTACAGGGCCCGGGGAGCTGTTTTTT
CAISTGPGELFF
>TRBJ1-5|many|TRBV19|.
TGTGCCACCTCCAGGTCTCATAGCAATCAGCCCCAGCATTTT
CATSRSHSNQPQHF